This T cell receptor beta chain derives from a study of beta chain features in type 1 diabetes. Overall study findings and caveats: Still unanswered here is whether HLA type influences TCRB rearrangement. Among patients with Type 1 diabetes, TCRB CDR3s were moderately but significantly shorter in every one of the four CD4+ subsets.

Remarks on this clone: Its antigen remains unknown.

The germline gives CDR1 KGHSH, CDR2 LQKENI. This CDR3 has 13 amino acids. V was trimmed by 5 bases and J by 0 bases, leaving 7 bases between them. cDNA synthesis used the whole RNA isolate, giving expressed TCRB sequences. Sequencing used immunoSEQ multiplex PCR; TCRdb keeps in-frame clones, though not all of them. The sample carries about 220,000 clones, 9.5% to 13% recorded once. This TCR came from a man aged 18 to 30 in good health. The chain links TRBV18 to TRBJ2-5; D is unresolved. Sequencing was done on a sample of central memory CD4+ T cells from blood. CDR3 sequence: CASSTLYQETQYF. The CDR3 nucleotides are TGTGCCAGCTCAACTTTGTACCAAGAGACCCAGTACTTC.